A selection of T cell receptor beta chains follows, all from one sample in a study of liver allograft versus peripheral blood T cells. TCRdb reprocessed the reads with MiXCR, giving one entry per CDR3 protein. The table shows 8,000 to 10,000 distinct CDR3 sequences, with just over 20% occurring only once. The source is a human patient who had a liver transplant. Some of the T cells might come from the graft donor. Both conserved end residues are trimmed from each CDR3. Expanded clones are given a class, and other clones once, few, many or no size at all.

v_call: TRBV5-6; j_call: TRBJ1-5; clone_size: few; cdr3_aa: ASSLNVGQGNQPQH
v_call: TRBV6-5; j_call: TRBJ2-7; clone_size: many; cdr3_aa: ASSRDISSYEQY
v_call: TRBV5-1; j_call: TRBJ2-6; clone_size: few; cdr3_aa: ASSLEGTGYSGANVLT
v_call: TRBV19; j_call: TRBJ1-4; clone_size: medium-sized; cdr3_aa: ASSIASDTTNEKLF
v_call: TRBV4-1; j_call: TRBJ2-7; clone_size: -; cdr3_aa: ASSQIDMLVTYEQY
v_call: TRBV12-3/TRBV12-4; j_call: TRBJ2-7; clone_size: -; cdr3_aa: ASSPGLIGYEQY
v_call: TRBV19; j_call: TRBJ1-3; clone_size: -; cdr3_aa: ASSLQSSGNTIY
v_call: TRBV28; j_call: TRBJ1-2; clone_size: many; cdr3_aa: ASSSGDSTRFYGYT
v_call: TRBV20-1; j_call: -; clone_size: -; cdr3_aa: SMRGGRSEQF
v_call: TRBV5-4; j_call: TRBJ1-1; clone_size: large; cdr3_aa: ASSLPGDGNTEAF
v_call: TRBV28; j_call: TRBJ1-2; clone_size: medium-sized; cdr3_aa: ASTRSGTAYGYT
v_call: TRBV6-5; j_call: TRBJ1-2; clone_size: few; cdr3_aa: ASADGVLSRGYT
v_call: TRBV6-1; j_call: TRBJ2-2; clone_size: medium-sized; cdr3_aa: ASSDPSLVTGELF
v_call: TRBV28; j_call: TRBJ1-5; clone_size: medium-sized; cdr3_aa: ASSLRAPGTGPNQPQH
v_call: TRBV6-2/TRBV6-3; j_call: TRBJ1-1; clone_size: -; cdr3_aa: ASSSHGTANTEAF
v_call: TRBV20-1; j_call: TRBJ2-1; clone_size: few; cdr3_aa: STRRGGPYNEQF
v_call: TRBV7-9; j_call: TRBJ2-5; clone_size: few; cdr3_aa: ASRSRLAGYLQETQY
v_call: TRBV2; j_call: TRBJ1-2; clone_size: -; cdr3_aa: ASSEQSGFGYT
v_call: TRBV28; j_call: TRBJ2-2; clone_size: -; cdr3_aa: ASTRRAGNTGELF
v_call: TRBV19; j_call: TRBJ1-1; clone_size: medium-sized; cdr3_aa: ASSISEMNTEAF
v_call: TRBV7-9; j_call: TRBJ1-1; clone_size: -; cdr3_aa: ASSLIVLRKNLNTEAF
v_call: TRBV7-2; j_call: TRBJ1-6; clone_size: medium-sized; cdr3_aa: ASSLAFGGQGSPLH
v_call: TRBV15; j_call: TRBJ2-4; clone_size: many; cdr3_aa: ATSTGGGGYKNIQY
v_call: TRBV27; j_call: TRBJ2-2; clone_size: medium-sized; cdr3_aa: ASRPGLDLTGELF
v_call: TRBV20-1; j_call: TRBJ2-5; clone_size: few; cdr3_aa: SAGTRGLETQY
v_call: TRBV19; j_call: TRBJ1-2; clone_size: medium-sized; cdr3_aa: ASMQANYGYT